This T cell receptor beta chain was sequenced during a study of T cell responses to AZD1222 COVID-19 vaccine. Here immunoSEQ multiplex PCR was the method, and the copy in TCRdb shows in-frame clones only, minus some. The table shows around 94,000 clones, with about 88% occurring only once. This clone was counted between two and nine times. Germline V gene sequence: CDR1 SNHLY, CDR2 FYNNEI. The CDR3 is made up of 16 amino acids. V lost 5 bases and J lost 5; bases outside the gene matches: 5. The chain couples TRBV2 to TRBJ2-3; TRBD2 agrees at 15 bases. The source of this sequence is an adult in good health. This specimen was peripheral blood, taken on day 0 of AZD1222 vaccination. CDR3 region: CASSKGLAGGGDTQYF. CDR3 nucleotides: TGTGCCAGCAGTAAGGGACTAGCGGGAGGAGGAGATACGCAGTATTTT.